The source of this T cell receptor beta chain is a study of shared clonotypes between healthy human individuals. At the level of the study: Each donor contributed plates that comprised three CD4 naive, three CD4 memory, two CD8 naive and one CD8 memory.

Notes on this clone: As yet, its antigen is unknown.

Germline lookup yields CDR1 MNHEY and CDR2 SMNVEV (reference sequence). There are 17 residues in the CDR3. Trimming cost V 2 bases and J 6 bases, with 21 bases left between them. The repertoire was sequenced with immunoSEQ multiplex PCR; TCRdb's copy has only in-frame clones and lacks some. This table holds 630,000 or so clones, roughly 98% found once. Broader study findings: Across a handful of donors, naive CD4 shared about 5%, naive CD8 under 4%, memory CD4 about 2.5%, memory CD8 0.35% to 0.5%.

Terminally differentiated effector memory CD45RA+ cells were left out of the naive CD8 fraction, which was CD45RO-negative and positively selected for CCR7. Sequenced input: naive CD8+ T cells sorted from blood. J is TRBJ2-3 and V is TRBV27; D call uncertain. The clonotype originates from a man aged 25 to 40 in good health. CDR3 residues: CASSLVRTLQGYDTQYF. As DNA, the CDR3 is TGTGCCAGCAGTTTAGTCCGGACCCTCCAAGGGTACGATACGCAGTATTTT.